This entry lists 32 T cell receptor beta chains sequenced from one sample in a study of CD8 T cells in ankylosing spondylitis. TCRdb analysed the 5' RACE reads with MiXCR anew, one entry per CDR3 protein. The sample carries more than 150,000 distinct CDR3 sequences, around 13% recorded once. The sample comprised blood, either unsorted or a sorted T cell fraction (not recorded which). The source is a male donor with ankylosing spondylitis or in good health (not recorded which).

About this clonotype itself: Without the conserved terminal phenylalanine or tryptophan, this CDR3 likely stems from a read error. The chain has TRBV20-1 and TRBJ2-4; TRBD2 is a possible D gene (7 bases). The V gene's germline CDR1 is DFQATT and CDR2 SNEGSKA (reference sequence). Trimming took 3 bases from V and 2 from J, leaving 14 bases between them. This CDR3 has 15 residues. The CDR3 DNA reads as TGCAGTGCTAGGTCGGGGGGCGAGTCCAAAAACATTCAGTACCTC. It is translated as CSARSGGESKNIQYL.

V gene TRBV7-9 combines with J gene TRBJ2-7; 11 positions agree with TRBD1. V shed 5 bases, J shed 4 bases, and the junction held 7 bases outside the gene matches. Germline assignment: CDR1 SEHNR and CDR2 FQNEAQ (reference sequence). This CDR3 contains 15 residues. The CDR3 DNA reads TGTGCCAGCAGCCACCGGGACAGGGGGAATTACGAGCAGTACTTC. Protein product: CASSHRDRGNYEQYF.

The chain is built from TRBV4-1 and TRBJ2-1; D unclear. The V end lost 5 bases, the J end lost 10 bases, and 24 bases lay between the germline ends. Germline assignment: CDR1 MGHRA and CDR2 YSYEKL. The CDR3 is made up of 16 amino acids. The CDR3 region has the DNA TGCGCCAGCAGCTACCTTCCGGGCCCCCTGGCTCGGGAGCAGTTCTTC. As protein: CASSYLPGPLAREQFF.

This clonotype showed up just a few times. The chain has TRBV5-1 and TRBJ2-7, with D perhaps TRBD1 (5 bases). The CDR3 is made up of 15 amino acids. Trimming removed 3 bases at V and 2 bases at J, with 15 bases between. Germline values: CDR1 SGHRS, CDR2 YFSETQ. CDR3: CASSSQQGPTYEQYF. The CDR3 DNA sequence: TGCGCCAGCAGCTCGCAGCAGGGCCCCACCTACGAGCAGTACTTC.

The rearrangement joins TRBV5-1 to TRBJ2-4; D remains unclear. The CDR3 has 15 amino acids. V was cut by 1 base and J by 0 bases, with 8 bases left in between. Germline values: CDR1 SGHRS, CDR2 YFSETQ. CDR3 nucleotide sequence: TGCGCCAGCAGCTTGACGGCCCTAGCCAAAAACATTCAGTACTTC. Its protein is CASSLTALAKNIQYF. The entire variable domain, with the rest obtained from reference TRBV5-1 and TRBJ2-4, is as follows: KAGVTQTPRYLIKTRGQQVTLSCSPISGHRSVSWYQQTPGQGLQFLFEYFSETQRNKGNFPGRFSGRQFSNSRSEMNVSTLELGDSALYLCASSLTALAKNIQYFGAGTRLSVL.

The rearrangement joins TRBV2 to TRBJ1-1; possible D gene TRBD1, 5 bases. In germline, CDR1 is SNHLY, CDR2 FYNNEI. V was cut by 6 bases and J by 3 bases, with 14 bases left in between. CDR3 length: 14 residues. This chain's CDR3 is CASRTSTAYTEAFF. The CDR3 DNA follows: TGTGCCAGCAGAACCTCGACAGCTTACACTGAAGCTTTCTTT. Looking up the rest from reference TRBV2 and TRBJ1-1 gives the full variable domain: EPEVTQTPSHQVTQMGQEVILRCVPISNHLYFYWYRQILGQKVEFLVSFYNNEISEKSEIFDDQFSVERPDGSNFTLKIRSTKLEDSAMYFCASRTSTAYTEAFFGQGTRLTVV.

The chain recombines TRBV20-1 with TRBJ2-1; D not certain. Germline CDR1 and CDR2: DFQATT and SNEGSKA (reference sequence). V lost 5 bases to trimming and J lost 7 bases, with 12 bases between them. This CDR3 is built from 12 residues. The CDR3 reads CSAPLFQNEQFF. In DNA form, the CDR3 reads TGCAGTGCTCCACTATTCCAGAATGAGCAGTTCTTC.

The chain uses TRBV12-3 or TRBV12-4 and TRBJ2-7, with D perhaps given as TRBD1 or TRBD2 (5 bases each). The V and J ends lost 5 bases and 6 bases respectively, with 14 bases between them. This CDR3 has 13 residues. The CDR3 loop is CASSRVGGSEQYF. The CDR3 DNA follows: TGTGCCAGCAGTAGGGTTGGGGGTAGCGAGCAGTACTTC.

Many counts were recorded for this clonotype. The V gene is TRBV4-2, the J gene TRBJ1-5; possible D gene TRBD1, 5 bases. V gave up 0 bases and J gave up 6 bases, with 6 bases separating them. The CDR3 is 13 residues long. Germline V lookup: CDR1 LGHNA, CDR2 YNFKEQ. CDR3 nucleotides: TGTGCCAGCAGCCAAGAGGGGGGTCAGCCCCAGCATTTT. It specifies CASSQEGGQPQHF.

The chain joins TRBV27 to TRBJ2-2, with D unclear. V was clipped by 5 bases and J by 3 bases, with 10 bases between them. This CDR3 has 14 residues. Germline V gene data show CDR1 as MNHEY and CDR2 as SMNVEV (reference sequence). The CDR3 bases are TGTGCCAGCAGTCCCCTGACTGACACCGGGGAGCTGTTTTTT. Translated: CASSPLTDTGELFF.

This clonotype was seen at least ten times. The J gene is TRBJ1-1, the V gene TRBV4-1; D is uncertain. There are 15 residues in the CDR3. Germline CDR1 is MGHRA and CDR2 is YSYEKL. The V gene lost 0 bases and the J gene lost 1 base, with 9 bases spanning the gap. This CDR3 reads CASSQDPGGNTEAFF. CDR3 sequence (DNA): TGCGCCAGCAGCCAAGATCCCGGAGGGAACACTGAAGCTTTCTTT.

This clonotype was recorded at least ten times. The chain has TRBV12-3 or TRBV12-4 and TRBJ1-3; tentatively, D is TRBD1 (6 bases). The CDR3 has 14 residues. Trimming shortened V by 5 bases and J by 0 bases, and 8 bases separated the two germline ends. Here the CDR3 DNA reads TGTGCCAGCAGTCGAGGGGGCTCTGGAAACACCATATATTTT. Translated: CASSRGGSGNTIYF.

This clonotype was counted a few times. The V and J genes are TRBV7-9 and TRBJ1-1; 8 positions agree with TRBD1. The CDR3 totals 16 residues. CDR1 is SEHNR, CDR2 FQNEAQ, per germline (reference sequence). After removal of 5 bases from V and 0 bases from J, the junction contained 8 bases not matched to a gene. The CDR3, as DNA: TGTGCCAGCAGCCCAGTTGGACAGGGTTTGAACACTGAAGCTTTCTTT. Translating gives CASSPVGQGLNTEAFF. Combining the CDR3 with reference TRBV7-9 and TRBJ1-1 gives the whole variable domain DTGVSQNPRHKITKRGQNVTFRCDPISEHNRLYWYRQTLGQGPEFLTYFQNEAQLEKSRLLSDRFSAERPKGSFSTLEIQRTEQGDSAMYLCASSPVGQGLNTEAFFGQGTRLTVV.

This clonotype was seen repeatedly, ten times or more. The chain has TRBV5-6 and TRBJ2-3; no clear D gene. From germline, CDR1 is SGHDT and CDR2 YYEEEE. This CDR3 has 15 amino acids. The V gene lost 0 bases and the J gene lost 0 bases, with 8 bases spanning the gap. CDR3 nucleotides: TGTGCCAGCAGCTTGGCTGCGACAAGCACAGATACGCAGTATTTT. Translating gives CASSLAATSTDTQYF.

This clonotype occurred many times. V and J are TRBV6-1 and TRBJ2-5; D remains unclear. Germline V lookup: CDR1 MNHNS, CDR2 SASEGT. Trimming took 2 bases from V and 5 from J, leaving 18 bases between them. This CDR3 spans 16 amino acids. The CDR3 here is CASSELDGEGRETQYF. CDR3 sequence (DNA): TGTGCCAGCAGTGAATTGGACGGAGAAGGTCGGGAGACCCAGTACTTC.

The chain has TRBV11-2 and TRBJ2-3; 8 nucleotides agree with TRBD1. The germline V gene encodes CDR1 SGHAT and CDR2 FQNNGV. This CDR3 contains 14 residues. V shed 5 bases and J 1 base; nucleotides not matched to a gene: 2. This CDR3 is CASSGQGGTDTQYF. The CDR3 DNA is TGTGCCAGCAGCGGACAGGGAGGCACAGATACGCAGTATTTT. Supplemented by reference TRBV11-2 and TRBJ2-3, the full variable domain reads EAGVAQSPRYKIIEKRQSVAFWCNPISGHATLYWYQQILGQGPKLLIQFQNNGVVDDSQLPKDRFSAERLKGVDSTLKIQPAKLEDSAVYLCASSGQGGTDTQYFGPGTRLTVL.

There are a few counts of this clonotype. The chain couples TRBV27 to TRBJ2-3; TRBD1 agrees at 8 bases. The ends lost 6 bases at V and 5 bases at J; junction bases unmatched: 10. The CDR3 has 15 amino acids. The V gene's germline CDR1 is MNHEY and CDR2 SMNVEV (reference sequence). The CDR3 DNA reads as TGTGCCAGCAGGGGGGCAGGGGGCGCGGAAGATACGCAGTATTTT. Translated: CASRGAGGAEDTQYF.

V gene TRBV7-9 combines with J gene TRBJ2-7, with unresolved D. The CDR3 runs to 12 residues. Per the germline V gene, CDR1 is SEHNR and CDR2 is FQNEAQ (reference sequence). V was shortened by 4 bases and J by 5 bases, with 9 bases between the two germline ends. DNA for the CDR3: TGTGCCAGCAGCTCCGCTCCCGACGAGCAGTACTTC. Its translation: CASSSAPDEQYF. Variable domain in full (rest from reference TRBV7-9 and TRBJ2-7): DTGVSQNPRHKITKRGQNVTFRCDPISEHNRLYWYRQTLGQGPEFLTYFQNEAQLEKSRLLSDRFSAERPKGSFSTLEIQRTEQGDSAMYLCASSSAPDEQYFGPGTRLTVT.

This clonotype was seen a few times. The chain employs TRBV9 and TRBJ2-3, with 8 bases identical to TRBD1. Germline values: CDR1 SGDLS, CDR2 YYNGEE. The CDR3 contains 16 residues. Losses at the gene ends were 5 bases for V and 2 bases for J; bases not matched to a gene: 10. CDR3 amino acids: CASRPGTGGSTDTQYF. The DNA for the CDR3 is TGTGCCAGCAGGCCCGGGACAGGCGGTTCCACAGATACGCAGTATTTT. The full variable domain, with the rest looked up from reference TRBV9 and TRBJ2-3, is DSGVTQTPKHLITATGQRVTLRCSPRSGDLSVYWYQQSLDQGLQFLIQYYNGEERAKGNILERFSAQQFPDLHSELNLSSLELGDSALYFCASRPGTGGSTDTQYFGPGTRLTVL.

This clonotype was observed a few times. V gene TRBV4-2 combines with J gene TRBJ2-3; a possible D gene is TRBD2 (6 bases). V lost 1 base, J lost 2 bases, and 13 bases lay in between. Germline V CDR1 and CDR2: LGHNA, YNFKEQ. This CDR3 comprises 16 residues. CDR3 amino acids: CASSQGTGTATDTQYF. CDR3 in DNA: TGTGCCAGCAGCCAAGGAACCGGGACTGCCACAGATACGCAGTATTTT.

The CDR3 bases are TGTGCCAGCAGTCTGGTGCGGATTTGGGGCTACACCTTC. Translating gives CASSLVRIWGYTF. V is TRBV12-3 or TRBV12-4 and J is TRBJ1-2; D unresolved. Trimming removed 5 bases from V and 8 bases from J, with 15 bases in between. The CDR3 covers 13 residues.

This clonotype was counted a few times. V usage is TRBV6-2 or TRBV6-3 and J usage is TRBJ2-7, with unresolved D. CDR1 and CDR2 from the germline V gene are MNHEY and SVGEGT. The length of the CDR3 is 13 residues. Between the trimmed V and J ends, which lost 4 bases and 5 bases, there was a span of 12 bases. CDR3 region: CASSLGSSHEQYF. The CDR3 DNA sequence: TGTGCCAGCAGTTTAGGCAGTAGCCACGAGCAGTACTTC.

This clonotype was seen a few times. The V call is TRBV3-1, the J call TRBJ1-2; D is undetermined. This CDR3 region has 12 residues. V gave up 0 bases and J gave up 3 bases, with 2 bases separating them. Germline CDR1 is LGHDT and CDR2 is YNNKEL (reference sequence). DNA of the CDR3: TGTGCCAGCAGCCAAGAAGACTATGGCTACACCTTC. Its protein product is CASSQEDYGYTF. The full variable domain, completed using reference TRBV3-1 and TRBJ1-2, is DTAVSQTPKYLVTQMGNDKSIKCEQNLGHDTMYWYKQDSKKFLKIMFSYNNKELIINETVPNRFSPKSPDKAHLNLHINSLELGDSAVYFCASSQEDYGYTFGSGTRLTVV.

The chain recombines TRBV20-1 with TRBJ2-1, with D perhaps TRBD2 (6 bases). There are 14 residues in the CDR3. V lost 5 bases and J lost 7, with 18 bases in between. Germline CDR1 is DFQATT and CDR2 is SNEGSKA (reference sequence). The CDR3 sequence: CSARRERLWNEQFF. CDR3 sequence (DNA): TGCAGTGCTCGACGGGAGCGGTTGTGGAATGAGCAGTTCTTC.

This clonotype occurred many times. The chain is built from TRBV3-1 and TRBJ2-1; TRBD2 aligns across 11 bases. This CDR3 comprises 15 residues. Germline V gene sequence: CDR1 LGHDT, CDR2 YNNKEL (reference sequence). V was clipped by 6 bases and J by 6 bases; unmatched bases: 7. DNA for the CDR3: TGTGCCAGCAGTCGGACTAGCGGGCTTATCAATGAGCAGTTCTTC. It translates to CASSRTSGLINEQFF.

V gene TRBV24-1 combines with J gene TRBJ2-1; the match to TRBD1 covers 9 bases. The CDR3 covers 17 residues. V shed 2 bases and J 5 bases; nucleotides not matched to a gene: 9. Germline V gene data show CDR1 as KGHDR and CDR2 as SFDVKD. CDR3 sequence (DNA): TGTGCCACCAGTGATTGGGACCCCGGGACAGGGAACAATGAGCAGTTCTTC. Its translation: CATSDWDPGTGNNEQFF.

This chain uses TRBV7-6 with TRBJ2-1; D may be TRBD2 (6 bases). CDR1 and CDR2 from the germline V gene are SGHVS and FNYEAQ. V lost 1 base to trimming and J lost 4 bases, with 11 bases between them. This CDR3 spans 15 amino acids. The CDR3 nucleotides read TGTGCCAGCAGCTTAGACGGGAGCAAATACAATGAGCAGTTCTTC. This encodes CASSLDGSKYNEQFF.

The V call is TRBV5-5, the J call TRBJ2-1; D might be TRBD2 (5 bases). V lost 0 bases, J lost 10 bases, and 11 bases lay in between. The CDR3 contains 13 residues. The germline gives CDR1 SGHKS, CDR2 YYEKEE (reference sequence). CDR3 in DNA: TGTGCCAGCAGCTTGGCCTGGTCTAGCGAGCAGTTCTTC. Its protein is CASSLAWSSEQFF.

The chain has TRBV10-3 and TRBJ2-4; the D is unclear. Between the trimmed V and J ends, which lost 3 bases and 7 bases, there was a span of 22 bases. Germline assignment: CDR1 ENHRY and CDR2 SYGVKD. This CDR3 region has 17 residues. This CDR3 reads CAISDVAVQGSSNIQYF. As DNA, the CDR3 is TGTGCCATCAGTGATGTGGCGGTTCAAGGGTCCAGCAACATTCAGTACTTC.

This clonotype showed up just a few times. The chain carries TRBV29-1 and TRBJ1-1; 7 bases line up with TRBD1. Germline CDR1 SQVTM, CDR2 ANQGSEA. The V and J ends lost 3 bases and 0 bases, in that order; junction bases with no gene match: 4. The CDR3 runs 14 residues. The CDR3 bases are TGCAGCGTTGACACAGGGGAAATGAACACTGAAGCTTTCTTT. Residues: CSVDTGEMNTEAFF.

The chain has TRBV4-1 and TRBJ2-7; 8 nucleotides align to TRBD2. In germline, CDR1 is MGHRA, CDR2 YSYEKL. V was clipped by 5 bases and J by 2 bases; unmatched bases: 8. This CDR3 has 15 amino acids. The CDR3 nucleotides read TGCGCCAGCAGCGGAGGACTAGCTGGGACCTACGAGCAGTACTTC. The encoded protein is CASSGGLAGTYEQYF.

This clonotype was seen only a few times. V is TRBV6-1 and J is TRBJ2-3; D perhaps matches TRBD2 (5 bases). V lost 8 bases, J lost 4 bases, and 19 bases lay in between. Germline V CDR1 and CDR2: MNHNS, SASEGT. The CDR3 is made up of 15 amino acids. CDR3 in DNA: TGTGCCAGCCTCAGCGGTCTGGGGAGCGCAGATACGCAGTATTTT. Its protein is CASLSGLGSADTQYF.